The 7 T cell receptor beta chains listed next were all sequenced from one sample in a study of shared clonotypes between healthy human individuals. Only in-frame clones appear in the TCRdb table, and some are missing; sequencing was by immunoSEQ multiplex PCR. The repertoire holds hundreds of thousands of clones, with about two thirds as singletons. Sequenced sample: memory CD4+ T cells sorted from blood. Regarding subset: CD45RA-negative fraction. Receptors originate from a woman under 40 in good health.

This rearrangement joins TRBV29-1 to TRBJ2-3; 10 bases agree with TRBD1. The CDR3 runs to 13 residues. CDR1 is SQVTM and CDR2 is ANQGSEA in the germline V gene. The trim removed 6 bases at V and 4 bases at J, leaving 4 bases unmatched. The DNA for the CDR3 is TGCAGCGTCCGGGACAGGGGCCCAGATACGCAGTATTTT. This encodes CSVRDRGPDTQYF.

This chain uses TRBV6-6 with TRBJ2-3; tentative D call: TRBD2 (5 bases). Germline CDR1 reads MNHNY; CDR2 reads SVGAGI (reference sequence). The CDR3 runs to 14 residues. The V and J ends lost 5 bases and 6 bases respectively, with 15 bases between them. This CDR3 reads CASSGSPGYDTQYF. CDR3 in DNA: TGTGCCAGCAGTGGCAGCCCGGGATACGATACGCAGTATTTT.

The chain recombines TRBV30 with TRBJ1-2, with D unresolved. CDR1 is GTSNPN and CDR2 is SVGIG in the germline V gene (reference sequence). The CDR3 is 13 amino acids. V was cut by 0 bases and J by 0 bases, with 5 bases left in between. The CDR3 sequence is CAWSVRANYGYTF. DNA for the CDR3: TGTGCCTGGAGTGTACGAGCTAACTATGGCTACACCTTC.

J is TRBJ1-1 and V is TRBV18, with D possibly being TRBD1 (5 bases). From germline, CDR1 is KGHSH and CDR2 LQKENI. V dropped 6 bases and J dropped 0 bases, with 14 bases sitting between them. The CDR3 contains 15 residues. DNA of the CDR3: TGTGCCAGCTCCCACGGGGCAGGGATGAACACTGAAGCTTTCTTT. This codes for CASSHGAGMNTEAFF.

V usage is TRBV27 and J usage is TRBJ2-5; possibly TRBD2 for D (5 bases). The DNA end is more similar to TRBJ2-7, so the J call may be wrong. This CDR3 region has 14 residues. In germline, CDR1 is MNHEY, CDR2 SMNVEV (reference sequence). In DNA, the CDR3 is TGTGCCAGCAGACCGGGCGGAGGCCTATACGAGCAGTACTTC. This translates into CASRPGGGLYEQYF.

The chain combines TRBV5-4 with TRBJ1-4; 7 bases line up with TRBD1. Per the germline V gene, CDR1 is SGHNT and CDR2 is YYREEE (reference sequence). Trimming cost V 5 bases and J 2 bases; bases outside gene matches: 3. This CDR3 contains 14 residues. The CDR3 DNA reads as TGTGCCAGCAGAGCGGGACAGACTAATGAAAAACTGTTTTTT. Translating gives CASRAGQTNEKLFF.

This chain uses TRBV6-4 with TRBJ2-5; weak D call: TRBD1 (6 bases). The DNA end favors TRBJ2-7, so the J call may be wrong. The germline CDR1 and CDR2 sequences are MRHNA and SNTAGT. This CDR3 is 12 amino acids long. CDR3 nucleotide sequence: TGTCGCGCCAGCGCGGACAGCCACGAGCAGTACTTC. Its protein product is CRASADSHEQYF.